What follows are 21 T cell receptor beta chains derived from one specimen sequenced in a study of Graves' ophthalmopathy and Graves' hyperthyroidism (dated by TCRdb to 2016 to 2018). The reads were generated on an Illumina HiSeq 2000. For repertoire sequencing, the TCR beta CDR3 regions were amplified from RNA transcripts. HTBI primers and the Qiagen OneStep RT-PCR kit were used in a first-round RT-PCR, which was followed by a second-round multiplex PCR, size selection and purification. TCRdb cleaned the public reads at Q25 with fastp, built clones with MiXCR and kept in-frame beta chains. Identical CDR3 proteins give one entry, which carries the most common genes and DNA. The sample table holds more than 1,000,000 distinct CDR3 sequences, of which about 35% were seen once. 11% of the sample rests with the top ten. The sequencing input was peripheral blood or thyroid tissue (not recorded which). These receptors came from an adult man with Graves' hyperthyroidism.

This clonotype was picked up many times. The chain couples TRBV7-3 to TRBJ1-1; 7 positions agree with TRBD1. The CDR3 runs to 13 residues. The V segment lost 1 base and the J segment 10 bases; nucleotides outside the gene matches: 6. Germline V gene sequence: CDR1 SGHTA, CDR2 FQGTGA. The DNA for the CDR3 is TGTGCCAGCAGCTTAAGGCAGGGGGGGAGAGCTTTCTTT. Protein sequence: CASSLRQGGRAFF.

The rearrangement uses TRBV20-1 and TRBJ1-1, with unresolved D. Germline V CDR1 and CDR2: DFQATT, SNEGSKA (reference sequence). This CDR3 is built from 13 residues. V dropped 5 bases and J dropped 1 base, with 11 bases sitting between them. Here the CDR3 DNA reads TGCAGTGCTGAAGGAGGTCCGAACACTGAAGCTTTCTTT. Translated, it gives CSAEGGPNTEAFF.

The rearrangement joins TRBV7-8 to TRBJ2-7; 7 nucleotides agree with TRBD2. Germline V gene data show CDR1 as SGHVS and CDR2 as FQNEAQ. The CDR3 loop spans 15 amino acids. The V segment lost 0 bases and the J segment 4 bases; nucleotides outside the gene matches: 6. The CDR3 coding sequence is TGTGCCAGCAGCTTAGCGGCGGGAGTAAGGTACGAGCAGTACTTC. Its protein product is CASSLAAGVRYEQYF.

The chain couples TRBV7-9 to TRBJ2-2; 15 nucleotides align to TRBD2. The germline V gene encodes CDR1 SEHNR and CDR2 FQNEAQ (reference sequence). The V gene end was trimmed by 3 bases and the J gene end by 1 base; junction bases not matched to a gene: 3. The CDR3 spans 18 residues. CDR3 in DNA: TGTGCCAGCAGCTTCGTGGGACTAGCGGGAGGGAACACCGGGGAGCTGTTTTTT. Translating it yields CASSFVGLAGGNTGELFF.

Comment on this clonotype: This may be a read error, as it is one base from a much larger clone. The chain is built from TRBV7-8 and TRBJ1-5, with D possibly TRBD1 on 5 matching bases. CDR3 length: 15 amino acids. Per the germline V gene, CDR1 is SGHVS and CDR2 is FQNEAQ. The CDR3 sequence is CASSSTGFSNQPRHF. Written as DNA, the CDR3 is TGTGCCAGCAGCTCAACAGGTTTTAGCAATCAGCCCCGGCATTTT.

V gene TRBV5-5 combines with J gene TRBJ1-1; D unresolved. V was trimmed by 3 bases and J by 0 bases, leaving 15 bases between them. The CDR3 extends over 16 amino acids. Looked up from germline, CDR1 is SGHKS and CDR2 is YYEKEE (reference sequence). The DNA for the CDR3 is TGTGCCAGCAGCTACATTTTTTCGGAAATGAACACTGAAGCTTTCTTT. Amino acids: CASSYIFSEMNTEAFF.

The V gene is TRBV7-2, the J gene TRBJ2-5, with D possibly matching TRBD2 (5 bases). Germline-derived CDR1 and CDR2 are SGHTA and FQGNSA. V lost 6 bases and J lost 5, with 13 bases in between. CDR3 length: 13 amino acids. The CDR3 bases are TGTGCCAGCAGAGCCCCGGGGTATGAGACCCAGTACTTC. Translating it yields CASRAPGYETQYF.

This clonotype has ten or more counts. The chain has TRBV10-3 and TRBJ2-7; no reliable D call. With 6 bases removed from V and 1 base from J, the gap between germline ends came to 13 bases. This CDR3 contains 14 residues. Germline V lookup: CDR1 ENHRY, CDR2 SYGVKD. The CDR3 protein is CAIRTDPKSYEQYF. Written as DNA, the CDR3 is TGTGCCATCAGAACGGACCCGAAATCCTACGAGCAGTACTTC.

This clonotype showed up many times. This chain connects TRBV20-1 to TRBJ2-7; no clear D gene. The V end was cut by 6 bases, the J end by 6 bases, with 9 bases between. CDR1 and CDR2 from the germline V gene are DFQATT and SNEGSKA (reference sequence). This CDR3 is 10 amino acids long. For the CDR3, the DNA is TGCAGTGCCCTAGGCGTCGAGCAGTACTTC. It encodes CSALGVEQYF.

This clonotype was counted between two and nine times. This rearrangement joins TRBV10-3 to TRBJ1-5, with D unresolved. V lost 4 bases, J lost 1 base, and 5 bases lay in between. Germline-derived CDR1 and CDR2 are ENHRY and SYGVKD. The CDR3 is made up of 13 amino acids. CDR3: CAISAGSNQPQHF. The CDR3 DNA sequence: TGTGCCATCAGTGCAGGAAGCAATCAGCCCCAGCATTTT.

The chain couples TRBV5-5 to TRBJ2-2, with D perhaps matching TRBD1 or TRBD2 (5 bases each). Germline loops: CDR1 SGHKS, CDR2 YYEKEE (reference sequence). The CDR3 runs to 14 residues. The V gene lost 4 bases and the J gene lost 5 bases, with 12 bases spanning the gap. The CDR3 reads CASSEGPLTGELFF. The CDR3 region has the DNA TGTGCCAGCAGCGAGGGACCACTAACCGGGGAGCTGTTTTTT.

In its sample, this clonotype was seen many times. This CDR3 reads CSASSTGVGYGYTF. The DNA for the CDR3 is TGCAGTGCTAGCAGCACAGGGGTCGGTTATGGCTACACCTTC. V is TRBV20-1 and J is TRBJ1-2; 7 positions agree with TRBD1. This CDR3 comprises 14 residues. The V gene's germline CDR1 is DFQATT and CDR2 SNEGSKA (reference sequence). J lost 5 bases, V lost 3 bases, and 9 bases had no gene match.

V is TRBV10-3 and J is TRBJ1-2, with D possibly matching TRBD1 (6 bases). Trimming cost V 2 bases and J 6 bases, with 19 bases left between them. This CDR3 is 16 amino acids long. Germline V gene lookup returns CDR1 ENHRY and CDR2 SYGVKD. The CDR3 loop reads CAISEVPGHRKNGYTF. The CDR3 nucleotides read TGTGCCATCAGTGAGGTCCCGGGACATAGAAAGAATGGCTACACCTTC.

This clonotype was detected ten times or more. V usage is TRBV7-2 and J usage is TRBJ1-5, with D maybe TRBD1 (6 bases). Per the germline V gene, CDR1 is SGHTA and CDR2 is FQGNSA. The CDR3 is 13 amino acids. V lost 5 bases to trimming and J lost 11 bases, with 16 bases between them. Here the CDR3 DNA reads TGTGCCAGCAGCGCCATCACCTCAGGGGCCCAGCATTTT. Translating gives CASSAITSGAQHF. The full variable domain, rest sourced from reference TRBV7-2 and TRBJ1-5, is GAGVSQSPSNKVTEKGKDVELRCDPISGHTALYWYRQSLGQGLEFLIYFQGNSAPDKSGLPSDRFSAERTGGSVSTLTIQRTQQEDSAVYLCASSAITSGAQHFGDGTRLSIL.

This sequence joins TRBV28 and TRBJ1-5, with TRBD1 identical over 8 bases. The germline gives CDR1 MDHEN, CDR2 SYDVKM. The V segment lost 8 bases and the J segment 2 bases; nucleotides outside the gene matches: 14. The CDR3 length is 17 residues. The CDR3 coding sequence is TGTGCCAGCCTCCCCATTTTGTCGGGACAGGGCAATCAGCCCCAGCATTTT. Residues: CASLPILSGQGNQPQHF.

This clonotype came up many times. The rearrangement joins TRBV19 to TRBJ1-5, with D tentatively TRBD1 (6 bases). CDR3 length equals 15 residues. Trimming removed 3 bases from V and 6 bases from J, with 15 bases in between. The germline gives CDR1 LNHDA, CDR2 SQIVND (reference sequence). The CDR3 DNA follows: TGTGCCAGTAGTATTCCGCGGGGGCGGATTCAGCCCCAGCATTTT. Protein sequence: CASSIPRGRIQPQHF.

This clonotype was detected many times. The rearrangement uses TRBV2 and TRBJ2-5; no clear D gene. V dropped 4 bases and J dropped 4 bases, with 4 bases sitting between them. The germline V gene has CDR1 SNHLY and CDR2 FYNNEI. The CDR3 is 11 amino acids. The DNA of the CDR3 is TGTGCCAGCAGTGTGCTAGAGACCCAGTACTTC. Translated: CASSVLETQYF.

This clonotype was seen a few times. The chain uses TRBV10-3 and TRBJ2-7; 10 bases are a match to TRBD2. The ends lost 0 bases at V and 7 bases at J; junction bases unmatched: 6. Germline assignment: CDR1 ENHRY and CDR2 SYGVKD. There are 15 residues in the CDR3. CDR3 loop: CAISESVAGGREQYF. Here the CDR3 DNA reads TGTGCCATCAGTGAGTCTGTAGCGGGGGGTCGAGAGCAGTACTTC.

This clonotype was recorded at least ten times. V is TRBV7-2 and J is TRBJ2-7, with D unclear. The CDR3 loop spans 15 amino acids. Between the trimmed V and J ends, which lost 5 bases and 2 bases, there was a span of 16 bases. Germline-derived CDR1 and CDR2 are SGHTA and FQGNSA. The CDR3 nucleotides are TGTGCCAGCAGCAATCTCCCAGCCGGCACCTACGAGCAGTACTTC. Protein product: CASSNLPAGTYEQYF.

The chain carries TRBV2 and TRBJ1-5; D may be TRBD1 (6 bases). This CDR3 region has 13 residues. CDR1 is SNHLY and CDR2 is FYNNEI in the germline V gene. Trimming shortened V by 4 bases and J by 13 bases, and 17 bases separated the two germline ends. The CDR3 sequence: CASSGDAKGVQHF. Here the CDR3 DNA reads TGTGCCAGCAGTGGTGACGCTAAGGGGGTTCAGCATTTT.

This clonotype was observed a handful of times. CDR3 DNA: TGTGCCAGCAGTACCCCCGGGACAGGGGCGAACACTGAAGCTTTCTTT. This gives the protein CASSTPGTGANTEAFF. The chain uses TRBV6-2 or TRBV6-3 and TRBJ1-1, with TRBD1 matching 10 bases. J was trimmed by 1 base and V by 5 bases; bases with no gene match: 7. CDR3 length: 16 residues. The germline V gene encodes CDR1 MNHEY and CDR2 SVGEGT.